Listed here are 22 T cell receptor beta chains from one sample, sequenced in a study of T cells in Graves' hyperthyroidism and ophthalmopathy. Template material for amplifying TCR beta CDR3 regions consisted of RNA transcripts. First-round RT-PCR with HTBI primers amplified the TCR CDR3 region. TCRdb processed the multiplex PCR reads anew with MiXCR; each CDR3 protein has one entry. The sample lists about 270,000 distinct CDR3 sequences, around a quarter occurring once. Sequences were obtained from blood. These receptors all stem from a man aged 35 to 55 with Graves' hyperthyroidism that later progressed to Graves' ophthalmopathy.

The V and J genes are TRBV6-2 or TRBV6-3 and TRBJ2-5, with D possibly being TRBD1 or TRBD2 (5 bases each). The germline gives CDR1 MNHEY, CDR2 SVGEGT. The V end lost 1 base, the J end lost 5 bases, and 11 bases lay between the germline ends. The CDR3 is 14 amino acids. CDR3 sequence: CASSYFGAWETQYF. The CDR3 nucleotides read TGTGCCAGCAGTTACTTCGGGGCTTGGGAGACCCAGTACTTC.

This clonotype appeared many times. V gene TRBV20-1 combines with J gene TRBJ1-3; D call uncertain. The CDR3 consists of 13 residues. V dropped 1 base and J dropped 0 bases, with 4 bases sitting between them. Germline CDR1 reads DFQATT; CDR2 reads SNEGSKA (reference sequence). This chain's CDR3 is CSARAPSGNTIYF. The CDR3 region has the DNA TGCAGTGCTAGAGCTCCCTCTGGAAACACCATATATTTT.

This chain uses TRBV20-1 with TRBJ2-7, with no clear D. Germline V CDR1 and CDR2: DFQATT, SNEGSKA (reference sequence). V was pared by 5 bases and J by 5 bases, with 7 bases between. The CDR3 has 10 amino acids. Written as DNA, the CDR3 is TGCAGTGCTCTAATCCACGAGCAGTACTTC. This encodes CSALIHEQYF.

This clonotype came up many times. The chain has TRBV6-1 and TRBJ1-2, with D possibly TRBD1 on 5 matching bases. CDR1 and CDR2 (germline): MNHNS, SASEGT. This CDR3 region has 13 residues. V dropped 7 bases and J dropped 6 bases, with 15 bases sitting between them. The chain's CDR3 is CASTPRGTHGYTF. The CDR3 region has the DNA TGTGCCAGCACTCCCAGAGGGACCCATGGCTACACCTTC.

Comments on this clonotype: This may stem from a read error, because a much larger clone lies one nucleotide away. This chain uses TRBV25-1 with TRBJ2-5, with 15 bases aligning to TRBD2. Germline V gene lookup returns CDR1 MGHDK and CDR2 SYGVNS. Trimming removed 4 bases from V and 7 bases from J; junction bases left unmatched: 1. The CDR3 sequence is 14 residues long. The CDR3: CASSGTSGGGTQYF. The CDR3 DNA reads TGTGCCAGCAGTGGGACTAGCGGGGGGGGGACCCAGTACTTC.

This clonotype came up many times. DNA for the CDR3: TGTGCCAGCAGTTTATTTGGACTAGAGGGGTACGAGCAGTACTTC. Translation gives CASSLFGLEGYEQYF. V is TRBV27 and J is TRBJ2-7; 7 nucleotides line up with TRBD2. This CDR3 contains 15 residues. CDR1 MNHEY and CDR2 SMNVEV come from the germline V gene (reference sequence). The J segment lost 4 bases and the V segment lost 1 base, leaving 7 bases of the junction unmatched.

This clonotype has a count of ten or more. The junction and the germline gene differ at one end; a read error may be behind it. This rearrangement joins TRBV2 to TRBJ1-1; possible D gene TRBD1, 5 bases. Per germline, CDR1 SNHLY and CDR2 FYNNEI. The CDR3 length is 14 residues. As DNA, the CDR3 is TGTGCCAGCAGGAAACAGGCCCGGGGCACTGAAGCTTCCTTT. Amino acids: CASRKQARGTEASF. The variable domain in full, with the rest retrieved from reference TRBV2 and TRBJ1-1, is EPEVTQTPSHQVTQMGQEVILRCVPISNHLYFYWYRQILGQKVEFLVSFYNNEISEKSEIFDDQFSVERPDGSNFTLKIRSTKLEDSAMYFCASRKQARGTEASFGQGTRLTVV.

In this sample, this clonotype turned up many times. V and J are TRBV18 and TRBJ1-1, with a possible D match to TRBD1 (6 bases). Germline V gene data show CDR1 as KGHSH and CDR2 as LQKENI. The V end lost 4 bases, the J end lost 8 bases, and 14 bases lay between the germline ends. There are 13 residues in the CDR3. Written as DNA, the CDR3 is TGTGCCAGCTCACAAACCGACAGGACAGAAGCTTTCTTT. It translates to CASSQTDRTEAFF.

There are many counts of this clonotype. The chain employs TRBV7-3 and TRBJ1-1; D is unclear. Trimming stripped 4 bases from V and 1 base from J, with 10 bases between. The CDR3 is 14 amino acids. Germline values: CDR1 SGHTA, CDR2 FQGTGA. The CDR3 protein is CASSCRRPNTEAFF. In DNA form, the CDR3 reads TGTGCCAGCAGCTGTCGGAGACCGAACACTGAAGCTTTCTTT.

This clonotype was recorded many times. The junction and the germline gene differ at one end; a read error may be behind it. This rearrangement joins TRBV27 to TRBJ2-7; D call uncertain. Germline-derived CDR1 and CDR2 are MNHEY and SMNVEV (reference sequence). The CDR3 length is 12 residues. As DNA, the CDR3 is TGTGCCAGCAGCTTATCAGAAGGGCCCCGATACTTC. This codes for CASSLSEGPRYF.

This clonotype was counted ten times or more. This sequence joins TRBV15 and TRBJ1-5; D call uncertain. The CDR3 covers 17 residues. Germline assignment: CDR1 LNHNV and CDR2 YYDKDF (reference sequence). V dropped 0 bases and J dropped 3 bases, with 15 bases sitting between them. The CDR3 bases are TGTGCCACCAGCAGAGATCGCAGAGATCCGAACAATCAGCCCCAGCATTTT. Protein: CATSRDRRDPNNQPQHF.

There are a few counts of this clonotype. The V and J genes are TRBV6-2 or TRBV6-3 and TRBJ2-5; maybe TRBD1 (6 bases). The CDR3 length is 17 residues. V lost 4 bases and J 1 base, leaving 19 bases between the germline ends. CDR1 is MNHEY, CDR2 SVGEGT, per germline. CDR3 nucleotide sequence: TGTGCCAGCAGTTTCGGTACGCTAGGCAGGGGCCAAGAGACCCAGTACTTC. Encoded protein: CASSFGTLGRGQETQYF.

This clonotype was recorded at least ten times. The J gene is TRBJ2-7, the V gene TRBV28; D is unresolved. Germline CDR1 and CDR2: MDHEN and SYDVKM. V lost 6 bases to trimming and J lost 5 bases, with 17 bases between them. The CDR3 runs to 14 residues. The CDR3 loop reads CASRRSEAFHEQYF. The CDR3 DNA is TGTGCCAGCAGACGGTCGGAAGCTTTCCACGAGCAGTACTTC.

This clonotype was seen at least ten times. This sequence joins TRBV20-1 and TRBJ2-5; 7 positions match TRBD1. This CDR3 region has 12 residues. Germline-derived CDR1 and CDR2 are DFQATT and SNEGSKA (reference sequence). V lost 3 bases to trimming and J lost 2 bases; unmatched junction nucleotides: 0. The CDR3 DNA follows: TGCAGTGCTAGGGGACAGCAAGAGACCCAGTACTTC. Its translation is CSARGQQETQYF.

The chain joins TRBV12-3 or TRBV12-4 to TRBJ1-1; TRBD1 might be the D (6 bases). The CDR3 contains 12 residues. V was cut by 7 bases and J by 7 bases, with 13 bases left in between. CDR3 loop: CASTQTGHEAFF. In DNA, the CDR3 is TGTGCCAGCACCCAGACAGGACATGAAGCTTTCTTT.

This clonotype was seen ten or more times. The chain recombines TRBV20-1 with TRBJ2-7; 10 nucleotides agree with TRBD2. V lost 4 bases, J lost 2 bases, and 8 bases stayed unmatched. CDR1 is DFQATT, CDR2 SNEGSKA, per germline (reference sequence). This CDR3 contains 15 residues. In DNA form, the CDR3 reads TGCAGTGCTAATCCGCTTACTAGCGGGACCTACGAGCAGTACTTC. It yields the protein CSANPLTSGTYEQYF.

This clonotype came up many times. The gene calls are TRBV18 and TRBJ2-7, with TRBD1 matching 7 bases. The CDR3 spans 14 residues. With 2 bases clipped from V and 4 bases from J, the junction kept 5 bases outside the gene matches. Germline V gene lookup returns CDR1 KGHSH and CDR2 LQKENI. The CDR3 DNA is TGTGCCAGCTCACCAGGGACAGTCATTTACGAGCAGTACTTC. Residues: CASSPGTVIYEQYF.

The CDR3 sequence is CASSSSGVATSEQYF. The DNA for the CDR3 is TGTGCCAGCAGTTCATCAGGGGTTGCGACCTCCGAGCAGTACTTC. The V and J genes are TRBV28 and TRBJ2-7; the D gene is possibly TRBD1 (6 bases). The CDR3 contains 15 residues. V lost 4 bases to trimming and J lost 6 bases, with 19 bases between them. CDR1 and CDR2 from the germline V gene are MDHEN and SYDVKM.

In its sample, this clonotype was seen a few times. This chain links TRBV6-1 with TRBJ2-5, with 12 nucleotides matching TRBD1. CDR1 is MNHNS and CDR2 is SASEGT in the germline V gene. J gave up 5 bases and V 5 bases, and 6 bases lay outside the gene matches. The CDR3 covers 15 residues. In nucleotides, the CDR3 is TGTGCCAGCAGTACGGGACAGGGGGCGCCTGAGACCCAGTACTTC. Protein: CASSTGQGAPETQYF.

The table lists this clonotype with many counts. The V gene is TRBV11-2, the J gene TRBJ2-2; D is perhaps TRBD1 (6 bases). The CDR3 totals 14 residues. Between the trimmed V and J ends, which lost 5 bases and 5 bases, there was a span of 12 bases. The germline V gene has CDR1 SGHAT and CDR2 FQNNGV. The CDR3: CASSQDRTTGELFF. The CDR3 region has the DNA TGTGCCAGCAGCCAAGACAGGACGACCGGGGAGCTGTTTTTT.

This clonotype was observed many times. The CDR3 sequence is CARGELRGYEQYF. The CDR3 nucleotides are TGTGCCAGGGGGGAACTCAGGGGTTACGAGCAGTACTTC. The V call is TRBV2, the J call TRBJ2-7; perhaps TRBD1 as D (6 bases). V shed 9 bases and J shed 4 bases, with 16 bases lying between them. Germline-derived CDR1 and CDR2 are SNHLY and FYNNEI. This CDR3 is 13 amino acids long.

CDR3 residues: CATSDRTGEAFF. The CDR3 bases are TGTGCCACCAGTGATCGGACAGGGGAAGCTTTCTTT. V and J are TRBV24-1 and TRBJ1-1, with TRBD1 matching over 8 bases. The CDR3 length is 12 residues. Germline V gene data show CDR1 as KGHDR and CDR2 as SFDVKD. Unmatched junction bases numbered 1, after V lost 3 bases and J lost 8 bases.